These T cell receptor beta chains were read from a single sample in a study of cytotoxic CD8 clonotypes in ibrutinib-treated CLL. Assay used: immunoSEQ multiplex PCR; TCRdb lists only in-frame clones, some missing. The profile covers about 270,000 clones, with more than 70% appearing a single time and roughly 6% taken by the ten largest. Sample: PBMCs, taken at disease progression, from a patient treated with ibrutinib. These receptors originate from a human donor with chronic lymphocytic leukemia. Each CDR3 is given with its conserved first and last residue. Each record gives: V gene, J gene, D gene, clone size, CDR3 length, CDR3 DNA, CDR3 protein. The D gene is left open where the match is weak. Clone size appears in some rows only: once, few, many, or a class for an expanded clone.

v_call: TRBV14
j_call: TRBJ2-7
d_call: TRBD1
clone_size: once
cdr3_length: 16
cdr3_nt: TGTGCCAGCAGCCAAGGACGGACAGGGGTAACCTACGAGCAGTACTTC
cdr3_aa: CASSQGRTGVTYEQYF

v_call: TRBV28
j_call: TRBJ1-2
d_call: NA
clone_size: NA
cdr3_length: 14
cdr3_nt: TGTGCCAGCAGTTTTTTCGGACATAACTATGGCTACACCTTC
cdr3_aa: CASSFFGHNYGYTF

v_call: TRBV29-1
j_call: TRBJ1-3
d_call: NA
clone_size: NA
cdr3_length: 13
cdr3_nt: TGCAGCGTTGGGGTGCAGCCTGGAAACACCATATATTTT
cdr3_aa: CSVGVQPGNTIYF

v_call: TRBV4-1
j_call: TRBJ2-5
d_call: TRBD2
clone_size: few
cdr3_length: 16
cdr3_nt: TGCGCCAGCAGCCACACTAGCGGGAGGGTCCAAGAGACCCAGTACTTC
cdr3_aa: CASSHTSGRVQETQYF

v_call: TRBV15
j_call: TRBJ2-7
d_call: NA
clone_size: NA
cdr3_length: 16
cdr3_nt: TGTGCCACCAGCAGAGAGGGTCTGGGCGGCGACTACGAGCAGTACTTC
cdr3_aa: CATSREGLGGDYEQYF

v_call: TRBV9
j_call: TRBJ2-1
d_call: TRBD2
clone_size: NA
cdr3_length: 16
cdr3_nt: TGTGCCAGCAGCTCTCGGACTAGCGGGAGTTTGGATGAGCAGTTCTTC
cdr3_aa: CASSSRTSGSLDEQFF

v_call: TRBV10-2
j_call: TRBJ2-7
d_call: NA
clone_size: few
cdr3_length: 15
cdr3_nt: TGCGCCAGCGCTAAAGGGGTCGGCACCTCCTACGAGCAGTACTTC
cdr3_aa: CASAKGVGTSYEQYF

v_call: TRBV7-9
j_call: TRBJ2-3
d_call: NA
clone_size: NA
cdr3_length: 16
cdr3_nt: TGTGCCAGCAGTTGGGCCGGAGGGATGCTGACAGATACGCAGTATTTT
cdr3_aa: CASSWAGGMLTDTQYF

v_call: TRBV11-2
j_call: TRBJ1-2
d_call: NA
clone_size: once
cdr3_length: 17
cdr3_nt: TGTGCCAGCAGCCGGCATGTGGGCCTTCGGGGGGACTATGGCTACACCTTC
cdr3_aa: CASSRHVGLRGDYGYTF

v_call: TRBV11-3
j_call: TRBJ2-2
d_call: NA
clone_size: NA
cdr3_length: 14
cdr3_nt: TGTGCCAGCAGCTCCAGAGTGGGGTCCGGGGAGCTGTTTTTT
cdr3_aa: CASSSRVGSGELFF

v_call: TRBV28
j_call: TRBJ2-7
d_call: NA
clone_size: NA
cdr3_length: 12
cdr3_nt: TGTGCCAGCAGTTCCGGACCCTACGAGCAGTACTTC
cdr3_aa: CASSSGPYEQYF

v_call: TRBV7-2
j_call: TRBJ2-3
d_call: TRBD1
clone_size: NA
cdr3_length: 15
cdr3_nt: TGTGCCAGCAGCTTAGGTCCAGGGGGTCCAGATACGCAGTATTTT
cdr3_aa: CASSLGPGGPDTQYF

v_call: TRBV28
j_call: TRBJ1-5
d_call: NA
clone_size: NA
cdr3_length: 15
cdr3_nt: TGTGCCAGCAGCCGAGGGGGGTACGGCAATCAGCCCCAGCATTTT
cdr3_aa: CASSRGGYGNQPQHF

v_call: TRBV4-3
j_call: TRBJ1-1
d_call: NA
clone_size: NA
cdr3_length: 14
cdr3_nt: TGCGCCAGCAGCCCGTCCCTGGGGAACACTGAAGCTTTCTTT
cdr3_aa: CASSPSLGNTEAFF

v_call: TRBV18
j_call: TRBJ2-7
d_call: TRBD1
clone_size: NA
cdr3_length: 13
cdr3_nt: TGTGCCAGCTCGGGACAGGGGTCCTACGAGCAGTACTTC
cdr3_aa: CASSGQGSYEQYF

v_call: TRBV28
j_call: TRBJ2-7
d_call: TRBD2
clone_size: NA
cdr3_length: 16
cdr3_nt: TGTGCCAGCACCGAACCGGGACTAGCGGGAGTGGGCGAGCAGTACTTC
cdr3_aa: CASTEPGLAGVGEQYF

v_call: TRBV6-1
j_call: TRBJ2-2
d_call: TRBD2
clone_size: NA
cdr3_length: 15
cdr3_nt: TGTGCCAGCAGTTGGACTAGCCCGAACACCGGGGAGCTGTTTTTT
cdr3_aa: CASSWTSPNTGELFF

v_call: TRBV7-6
j_call: TRBJ2-7
d_call: TRBD2
clone_size: few
cdr3_length: 15
cdr3_nt: TGTGCCAGCAGCTTAGAGGCTAGCGGGGTCTACGAGCAGTACTTC
cdr3_aa: CASSLEASGVYEQYF

v_call: TRBV7-8
j_call: TRBJ1-3
d_call: TRBD1
clone_size: NA
cdr3_length: 15
cdr3_nt: TGTGCCAGCAGCCTCCGGACAGGGATTGGAAACACCATATATTTT
cdr3_aa: CASSLRTGIGNTIYF

v_call: TRBV25-1
j_call: TRBJ2-6
d_call: NA
clone_size: NA
cdr3_length: 16
cdr3_nt: TGTGCCAGCAGGGAAGGGGGATTCTCTGGGGCCAACGTCCTGACTTTC
cdr3_aa: CASREGGFSGANVLTF

v_call: TRBV9
j_call: TRBJ1-1
d_call: NA
clone_size: few
cdr3_length: 15
cdr3_nt: TGTGCCAGCAGCGTAAATGTCAGGGCGTTCTCTGAAGCTTTCTTT
cdr3_aa: CASSVNVRAFSEAFF

v_call: TRBV2
j_call: TRBJ2-1
d_call: TRBD1
clone_size: once
cdr3_length: 12
cdr3_nt: TGTGCCAGCGGGACAGTAAGCAATGAGCAGTTCTTC
cdr3_aa: CASGTVSNEQFF

v_call: TRBV19
j_call: TRBJ2-4
d_call: NA
clone_size: once
cdr3_length: 14
cdr3_nt: TGTGCCAGTAGTATAACCGCGGCCAAAAACATTCAGTACTTC
cdr3_aa: CASSITAAKNIQYF

v_call: TRBV4-1
j_call: TRBJ1-4
d_call: TRBD1
clone_size: few
cdr3_length: 15
cdr3_nt: TGCGCCAGCAGCCACGGGGACAGGGGGCCTGAAAAACTGTTTTTT
cdr3_aa: CASSHGDRGPEKLFF

v_call: TRBV2
j_call: TRBJ2-4
d_call: TRBD2
clone_size: NA
cdr3_length: 17
cdr3_nt: TGTGCCAGCAGGGGACTAGGGGGGACAATAGCCAAAAACATTCAGTACTTC
cdr3_aa: CASRGLGGTIAKNIQYF

v_call: TRBV5-1
j_call: TRBJ2-2
d_call: NA
clone_size: NA
cdr3_length: 16
cdr3_nt: TGCGCCACGAAAGGGGGAACAGGGATCAGCACCGGGGAGCTGTTTTTT
cdr3_aa: CATKGGTGISTGELFF

v_call: TRBV5-1
j_call: TRBJ1-1
d_call: TRBD1
clone_size: NA
cdr3_length: 15
cdr3_nt: TGCGCCAGCAGCTTCCTGGACAGGTATGGCACTGAAGCTTTCTTT
cdr3_aa: CASSFLDRYGTEAFF